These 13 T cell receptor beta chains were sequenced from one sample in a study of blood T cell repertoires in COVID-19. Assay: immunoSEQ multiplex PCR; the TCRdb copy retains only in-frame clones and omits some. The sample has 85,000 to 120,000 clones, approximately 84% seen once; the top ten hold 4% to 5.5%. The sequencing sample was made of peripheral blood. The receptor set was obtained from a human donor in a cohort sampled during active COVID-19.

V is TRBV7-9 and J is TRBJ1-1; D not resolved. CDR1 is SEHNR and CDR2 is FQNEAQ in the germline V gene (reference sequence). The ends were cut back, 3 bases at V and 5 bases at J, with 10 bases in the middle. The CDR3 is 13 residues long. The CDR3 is CASSLSGKTEAFF. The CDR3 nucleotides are TGTGCCAGCAGCTTGTCGGGAAAGACTGAAGCTTTCTTT.

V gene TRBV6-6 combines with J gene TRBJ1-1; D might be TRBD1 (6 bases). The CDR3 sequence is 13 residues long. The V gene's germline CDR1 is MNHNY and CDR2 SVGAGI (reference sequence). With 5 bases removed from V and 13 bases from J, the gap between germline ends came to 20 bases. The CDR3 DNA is TGTGCCAGCAGTACCGGACAGCCGGTAGTAGATTTCTTT. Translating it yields CASSTGQPVVDFF.

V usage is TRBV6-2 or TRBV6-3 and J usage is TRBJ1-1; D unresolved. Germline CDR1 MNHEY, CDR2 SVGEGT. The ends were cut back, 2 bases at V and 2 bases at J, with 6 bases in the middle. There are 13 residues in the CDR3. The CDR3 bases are TGTGCCAGCAGTTACGGTACTAACACTGAAGCTTTCTTT. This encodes CASSYGTNTEAFF.

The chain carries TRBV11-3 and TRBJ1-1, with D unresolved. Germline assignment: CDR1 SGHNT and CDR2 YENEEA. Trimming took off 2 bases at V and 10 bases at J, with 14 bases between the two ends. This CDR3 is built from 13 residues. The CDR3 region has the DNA TGTGCCAGCAGCTTAACTGTTACCCCCCCAGCTTTCTTT. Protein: CASSLTVTPPAFF.

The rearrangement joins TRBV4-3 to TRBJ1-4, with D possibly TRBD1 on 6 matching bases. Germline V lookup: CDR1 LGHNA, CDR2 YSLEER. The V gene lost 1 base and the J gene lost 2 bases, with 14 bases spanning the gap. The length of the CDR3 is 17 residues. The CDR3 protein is CASSQGEGGLTNEKLFF. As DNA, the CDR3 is TGCGCCAGCAGCCAAGGGGAGGGGGGATTGACTAATGAAAAACTGTTTTTT.

In nucleotides, the CDR3 is TGTGCCAGCAGTGTGGGGGGCACTGAAGCTTTCTTT. Its translation: CASSVGGTEAFF. The chain combines TRBV2 with TRBJ1-1; D is possibly TRBD1 (5 bases). In germline, CDR1 is SNHLY, CDR2 FYNNEI. This CDR3 is built from 12 residues. The V end lost 4 bases, the J end lost 4 bases, and 7 bases lay between the germline ends.

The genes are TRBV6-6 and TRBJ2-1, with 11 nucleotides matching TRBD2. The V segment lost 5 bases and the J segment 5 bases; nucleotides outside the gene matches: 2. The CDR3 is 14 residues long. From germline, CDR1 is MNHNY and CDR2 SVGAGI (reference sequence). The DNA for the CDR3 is TGTGCCAGCAGTCCTAGCGGGGGGAACAATGAGCAGTTCTTC. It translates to CASSPSGGNNEQFF.

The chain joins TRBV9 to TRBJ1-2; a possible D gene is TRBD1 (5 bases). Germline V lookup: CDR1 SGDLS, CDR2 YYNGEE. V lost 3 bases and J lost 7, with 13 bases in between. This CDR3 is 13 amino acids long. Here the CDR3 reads CASSGGGDGGYTF. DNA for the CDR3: TGTGCCAGCAGCGGTGGAGGGGACGGTGGCTACACCTTC.

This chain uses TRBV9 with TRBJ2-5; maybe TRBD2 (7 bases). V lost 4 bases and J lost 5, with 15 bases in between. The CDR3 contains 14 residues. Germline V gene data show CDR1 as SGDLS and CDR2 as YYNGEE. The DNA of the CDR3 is TGTGCCAGCAGCCCCTCGGGGGGCCGTGAGACCCAGTACTTC. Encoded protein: CASSPSGGRETQYF.

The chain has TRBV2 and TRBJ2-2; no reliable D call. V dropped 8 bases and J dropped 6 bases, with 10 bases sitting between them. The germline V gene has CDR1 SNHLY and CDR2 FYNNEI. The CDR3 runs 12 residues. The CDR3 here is CASRVFPGELFF. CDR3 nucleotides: TGTGCCAGCCGTGTCTTCCCCGGGGAGCTGTTTTTT.

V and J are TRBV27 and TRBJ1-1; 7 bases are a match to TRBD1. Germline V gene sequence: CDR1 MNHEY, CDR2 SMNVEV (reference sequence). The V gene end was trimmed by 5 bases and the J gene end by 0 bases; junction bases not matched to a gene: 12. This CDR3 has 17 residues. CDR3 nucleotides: TGTGCCAGCAGTCCGGGACAGCTACCACCCATGAACACTGAAGCTTTCTTT. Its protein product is CASSPGQLPPMNTEAFF.

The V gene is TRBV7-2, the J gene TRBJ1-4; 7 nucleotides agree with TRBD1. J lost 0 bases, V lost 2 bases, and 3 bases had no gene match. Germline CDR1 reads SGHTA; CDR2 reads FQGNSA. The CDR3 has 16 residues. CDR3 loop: CASSLRGRATNEKLFF. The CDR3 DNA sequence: TGTGCCAGCAGCTTAAGGGGGCGGGCAACTAATGAAAAACTGTTTTTT. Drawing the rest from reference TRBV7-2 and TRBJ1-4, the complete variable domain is GAGVSQSPSNKVTEKGKDVELRCDPISGHTALYWYRQSLGQGLEFLIYFQGNSAPDKSGLPSDRFSAERTGGSVSTLTIQRTQQEDSAVYLCASSLRGRATNEKLFFGSGTQLSVL.

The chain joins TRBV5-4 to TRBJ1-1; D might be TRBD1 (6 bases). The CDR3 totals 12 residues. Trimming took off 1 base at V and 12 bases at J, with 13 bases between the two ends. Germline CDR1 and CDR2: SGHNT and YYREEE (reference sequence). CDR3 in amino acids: CASSLRGGEPFF. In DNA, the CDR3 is TGTGCCAGCAGCTTGAGGGGGGGAGAACCTTTCTTT.